A selection of T cell receptor beta chains follows, all from one sample in a study of blood T cell repertoires in COVID-19. Profiling relied on immunoSEQ multiplex PCR, and the TCRdb table lists in-frame clones only, not all of them. The sample holds 200,000 to 300,000 clones, roughly 90% seen once. Material for sequencing was peripheral blood. Receptors originate from a man aged 60-69 years who had recovered from COVID-19. Each CDR3 is given with its conserved first and last residue. D genes are given only for firm matches. The listing skips clone size in some rows; elsewhere it reads once, few, many or a size class.

clone_size,d_call,j_call,cdr3_length,v_call,cdr3_nt,cdr3_aa
-,-,TRBJ2-7,12,TRBV12-3/TRBV12-4,TGTGCCAGCAGTACCGGCTCCTACGAGCAGTACTTC,CASSTGSYEQYF
-,-,TRBJ1-6,14,TRBV30,TGTGCCTGGTCCCCGGGACTGATTAATTCACCCCTCCACTTT,CAWSPGLINSPLHF
-,-,TRBJ1-3,18,TRBV4-1,TGCGCCAGCAGCCAAGGTCTACTGAGGGCCATACCTGGAAACACCATATATTTT,CASSQGLLRAIPGNTIYF
once,-,TRBJ2-1,12,TRBV7-9,TGTGCCAGCAGCCAAACTTCGGGTGAGCAGTTCTTC,CASSQTSGEQFF
-,TRBD1,TRBJ1-2,17,TRBV9,TGTGCCAGCAGCCCCCGTCCCGGGACAGGATCCACGGATGGCTACACCTTC,CASSPRPGTGSTDGYTF
-,-,TRBJ2-7,14,TRBV2,TGTGCCAGCAGCCCAGCAGGGGCCTCCTACGAGCAGTACTTC,CASSPAGASYEQYF
many,-,TRBJ1-6,14,TRBV19,TGTGCCAGTAGGACGGGACAACATAATTCACCCCTCCACTTT,CASRTGQHNSPLHF
-,TRBD1,TRBJ2-1,13,TRBV12-3/TRBV12-4,TGTGCCAGCAGTTTCAGCGATTGGGACAGGATCCTCTTC,CASSFSDWDRILF
-,-,TRBJ2-5,15,TRBV11-3,TGTGCCAGCAGCCTCGGGGGGCGGTCAGAAGAGACCCAGTACTTC,CASSLGGRSEETQYF
-,TRBD2,TRBJ2-6,17,TRBV28,TGTGCCAGCAGTTTATACGGGGGGAATATTGGGGCCAACGTCCTGACTTTC,CASSLYGGNIGANVLTF
-,-,TRBJ2-5,13,TRBV11-2,TGTGCCAGCAGCTTAGAACGGGATAAGACCCAGTACTTC,CASSLERDKTQYF
-,TRBD1,TRBJ1-1,15,TRBV19,TGTGCCAGTAGTATTCGTTTGGACAGGAGGACTGAAGCTTTCTTT,CASSIRLDRRTEAFF
once,TRBD2,TRBJ2-3,17,TRBV5-1,TGCGCCAGCAGCTTTTCCGCGACTAGCGGGGGCACAGATACGCAGTATTTT,CASSFSATSGGTDTQYF
-,TRBD1,TRBJ1-6,16,TRBV6-1,TGTGCCAGCAGTGAACTGCGGACAGGTCTTGGTTCACCCCTCCACTTT,CASSELRTGLGSPLHF
-,-,TRBJ1-6,14,TRBV11-2,TGTGCCAGCAGCCCCAGGGAGGGGGGGTCACCCCTCCACTTT,CASSPREGGSPLHF
-,-,TRBJ1-2,14,TRBV19,TGTGCCAGCAACGGACAGTTAGGGGTCTATGGCTACACCTTC,CASNGQLGVYGYTF
-,-,TRBJ2-1,13,TRBV10-3,TGTGCCATTTATCGGGACTTAGACAATGAGCAGTTCTTC,CAIYRDLDNEQFF
-,-,TRBJ1-1,13,TRBV28,TGTGCCAGCAGTCCCCCAGAGAACACTGAAGCTTTCTTT,CASSPPENTEAFF
-,-,TRBJ2-1,14,TRBV15,TGTGCCACCAGCCCAACTAATGTTAACAATGAGCAGTTCTTC,CATSPTNVNNEQFF
-,-,TRBJ2-1,14,TRBV29-1,TGCAGCTCGAGTCTCCGGGGGTCCTACAATGAGCAGTTCTTC,CSSSLRGSYNEQFF
-,-,TRBJ1-1,14,TRBV23-1,TGCGCCAGCAGCCCAGGGCAGTTTAACACTGAAGCTTTCTTT,CASSPGQFNTEAFF
-,-,TRBJ1-1,12,TRBV7-9,TGTGCCAGCAGCTTAGAACAGGTTGGAGCTTTCTTT,CASSLEQVGAFF
-,-,TRBJ1-4,14,TRBV5-1,TGCGCCAGCAGTCCCGAGTGGGGGGATGAAAAACTGTTTTTT,CASSPEWGDEKLFF
-,TRBD2,TRBJ2-1,18,TRBV10-1,TGCGCCAGCAGTGAGTCTTTGCTAGCGGGGGGGCCAAGTAATGAGCAGTTCTTC,CASSESLLAGGPSNEQFF
-,-,TRBJ2-6,16,TRBV6-4,TGTGCCAGCAGTGAAGGCCCCAGGAGGGGGGCCAACGTCCTGACTTTC,CASSEGPRRGANVLTF
few,-,TRBJ2-1,14,TRBV2,TGTGCCAGCAAAGCCCAACAGGCTTTGAATGAGCAGTTCTTC,CASKAQQALNEQFF
-,-,TRBJ2-5,14,TRBV24-1,TGTGCCACCAGTGCCGGGGGTGGAGGAGAGACCCAGTACTTC,CATSAGGGGETQYF
-,-,TRBJ2-1,15,TRBV5-6,TGTGCCAGCAGCTTGGGTATCCGGCTAGACGGTGAGCAGTTCTTC,CASSLGIRLDGEQFF
-,-,TRBJ1-1,13,TRBV12-3/TRBV12-4,TGTGCCAGCAGTTTGTGGGGGGACACTGAAGCTTTCTTT,CASSLWGDTEAFF
once,-,TRBJ2-2,16,TRBV19,TGTGCCAGTAGTATATTGGGCACCAAGGACACCGGGGAGCTGTTTTTT,CASSILGTKDTGELFF
-,-,TRBJ1-3,15,TRBV7-9,TGTGCCAGCAGCCCCCCAGGGCTCTCTGGAAACACCATATATTTT,CASSPPGLSGNTIYF
-,TRBD2,TRBJ2-7,16,TRBV6-2/TRBV6-3,TGTGCCAGCAGTTACCTTGCTAGCGGGGGGTCCTACGAGCAGTACTTC,CASSYLASGGSYEQYF
-,TRBD1,TRBJ2-5,20,TRBV24-1,TGTGCCACCAGTTCCCGAGGGGCGCACGGATGGGACAGGGGGCGAGAGACCCAGTACTTC,CATSSRGAHGWDRGRETQYF
-,-,TRBJ2-2,13,TRBV19,TGTGCCAGTAGTATTTGGCGGGCCGGGGAGCTGTTTTTT,CASSIWRAGELFF
-,TRBD1,TRBJ2-3,15,TRBV10-2,TGCGCCAGCAGGCGGACAGGGATTAGCACAGATACGCAGTATTTT,CASRRTGISTDTQYF
-,-,TRBJ1-3,13,TRBV24-1,TGTGCCACCAGTGATTTCGTGGGAAACACCATATATTTT,CATSDFVGNTIYF
-,TRBD2,TRBJ2-3,19,TRBV10-3,TGTGCCATCACGCCCGAACGGACTAGCGGGCGAAGCCCCACAGATACGCAGTATTTT,CAITPERTSGRSPTDTQYF
-,-,TRBJ2-4,15,TRBV2,TGTGCCAGCACGGGGAGCAGCGACTACAAAAACATTCAGTACTTC,CASTGSSDYKNIQYF
-,-,TRBJ2-3,15,TRBV21-1,TGTGCCAGCAGCAAAGAGGGACAGCTCACAGATACGCAGTATTTT,CASSKEGQLTDTQYF
-,TRBD1,TRBJ2-7,14,TRBV5-4,TGTGCCAGCAGCCGGACGGGACAGGACTACGAGCAGTACTTC,CASSRTGQDYEQYF
-,TRBD2,TRBJ2-3,16,TRBV4-1,TGCGCCAGCAGCCAATCCCATAGCGGGGGTACAGATACGCAGTATTTT,CASSQSHSGGTDTQYF
-,-,TRBJ1-2,13,TRBV19,TGTGCCAGTAATTACGACAGTAGCTATGGCTACACCTTC,CASNYDSSYGYTF
-,-,TRBJ1-4,16,TRBV5-1,TGCGCCAGCAGCTTGGTGGCAGGGGCAACTAATGAAAAACTGTTTTTT,CASSLVAGATNEKLFF
-,-,TRBJ2-5,17,TRBV7-8,TGTGCCAGCAGCTTAAGGGTCGGACTTCAGGCGATGGTTCCCCAGTACTTC,CASSLRVGLQAMVPQYF
-,TRBD1,TRBJ2-7,17,TRBV3-1/TRBV3-2,TGTGCCAGCAGCCAAGATAGGGGGACAGGGTTGCCCTACGAGCAGTACTTC,CASSQDRGTGLPYEQYF
-,TRBD1,TRBJ1-4,15,TRBV5-1,TGCGCCAGCAGCCCCGGACAGGGGAATAATGAAAAACTGTTTTTT,CASSPGQGNNEKLFF
-,-,TRBJ1-6,18,TRBV5-1,TGCGCCAGCAGCTTAAGTCCGGGGGGCGCTTCCTATAATTCACCCCTCCACTTT,CASSLSPGGASYNSPLHF
once,TRBD1,TRBJ2-3,16,TRBV5-1,TGCGCCAGCAGGAGCCAGGGGGCGAAAACTGGAGATACGCAGTATTTT,CASRSQGAKTGDTQYF
-,-,TRBJ1-3,13,TRBV18,TGTGCCAGCTCACCGGTCGGGAGAAACACCATATATTTT,CASSPVGRNTIYF
-,TRBD1,TRBJ1-2,14,TRBV10-3,TGTGCCATTCCCGGACAGGGGGCTAACTATGGCTACACCTTC,CAIPGQGANYGYTF
-,-,TRBJ2-1,12,TRBV7-9,TGTGCCAGCAGCCGTGAGGATGGCAGAAAGTTCTTC,CASSREDGRKFF
-,-,TRBJ2-5,13,TRBV7-2,TGTGCCAGCAGCCTCTCGCGTGCAGGGACCCAGTACTTC,CASSLSRAGTQYF
-,TRBD2,TRBJ2-1,15,TRBV18,TGTGCCAGCTCAGACGGGGGGGCCTCCTACAATGAGCAGTTCTTC,CASSDGGASYNEQFF